These 10 T cell receptor beta chains were all obtained from the same sample, sequenced in a study of blood T cell repertoires in COVID-19. Produced via immunoSEQ multiplex PCR; TCRdb's table is partial and in-frame only. This repertoire shows roughly 120,000 clones, roughly 85% found once; its top ten account for roughly 18%. The source material was peripheral blood. The source is a woman aged 55-75 years with acute or convalescent COVID-19.

The chain uses TRBV2 and TRBJ1-4; TRBD1 might be the D (6 bases). This CDR3 comprises 14 residues. CDR1 is SNHLY and CDR2 is FYNNEI in the germline V gene. Trimming took off 4 bases at V and 8 bases at J, with 14 bases between the two ends. CDR3 sequence (DNA): TGTGCCAGCAGTGGTCAGGGGAGTAAGGAAAAACTGTTTTTT. Translation gives CASSGQGSKEKLFF. The full variable domain, rest sourced from reference TRBV2 and TRBJ1-4, is EPEVTQTPSHQVTQMGQEVILRCVPISNHLYFYWYRQILGQKVEFLVSFYNNEISEKSEIFDDQFSVERPDGSNFTLKIRSTKLEDSAMYFCASSGQGSKEKLFFGSGTQLSVL.

The V and J genes are TRBV27 and TRBJ1-4, with a tentative D call TRBD1 (6 bases). Germline-derived CDR1 and CDR2 are MNHEY and SMNVEV (reference sequence). The ends were cut back, 5 bases at V and 10 bases at J, with 17 bases in the middle. This CDR3 is built from 14 residues. CDR3 amino acids: CASSSNREGRKLFF. CDR3 DNA sequence: TGTGCCAGCAGTAGCAACAGGGAAGGGAGAAAACTGTTTTTT.

J is TRBJ1-5 and V is TRBV6-2 or TRBV6-3; 8 bases line up with TRBD1. The CDR3 is 13 amino acids. Germline V gives CDR1 MNHEY, CDR2 SVGEGT. With V trimmed by 6 bases and J by 6 bases, 4 bases remained unmatched. The CDR3 loop reads CASSDRGGQPQHF. CDR3 nucleotides: TGTGCCAGCAGCGACAGGGGAGGTCAGCCCCAGCATTTT.

This clone was seen a handful of times. Other DNA sequences of this sample code for an identical CDR3. The rearrangement uses TRBV28 and TRBJ1-5; D uncertain. V dropped 1 base and J dropped 7 bases, with 5 bases sitting between them. Per germline, CDR1 MDHEN and CDR2 SYDVKM. This CDR3 is 12 amino acids long. CDR3 DNA: TGTGCCAGCAGTTTATACGGGCAGCCCCAGCATTTT. It is translated as CASSLYGQPQHF.

This clone appeared a few times. V gene TRBV25-1 combines with J gene TRBJ1-3; D is uncertain. V lost 5 bases and J 1 base, leaving 12 bases between the germline ends. In germline, CDR1 is MGHDK, CDR2 SYGVNS. The CDR3 loop spans 15 amino acids. The CDR3 sequence: CASSPGSGSGNTIYF. CDR3 sequence (DNA): TGTGCCAGCAGTCCGGGTAGTGGGTCTGGAAACACCATATATTTT.

The count of this clone is one. The chain uses TRBV19 and TRBJ1-5; the D gene is possibly TRBD1 (5 bases). Germline CDR1 reads LNHDA; CDR2 reads SQIVND (reference sequence). Trimming took 5 bases from V and 2 from J, leaving 10 bases between them. The CDR3 has 14 residues. For the CDR3, the DNA is TGTGCCAGTAGTGACTCGGGGGGCAATCAGCCCCAGCATTTT. Its translation: CASSDSGGNQPQHF.

V and J are TRBV5-1 and TRBJ1-2; 10 bases fit TRBD1. In germline, CDR1 is SGHRS, CDR2 YFSETQ. The J segment lost 5 bases and the V segment lost 4 bases, leaving 2 bases of the junction unmatched. The CDR3 loop spans 13 amino acids. The CDR3 sequence is CASSEGQGYGYTF. The CDR3 DNA reads TGCGCCAGCAGCGAGGGACAGGGGTATGGCTACACCTTC.

CDR3 loop: CASNGQKNTGELFF. As DNA, the CDR3 is TGTGCCAGCAACGGACAGAAGAACACCGGGGAGCTGTTTTTT. The chain joins TRBV5-8 to TRBJ2-2; D perhaps matches TRBD1 (6 bases). This CDR3 region has 14 residues. In germline, CDR1 is SGHTS, CDR2 YDEGEE. The V gene lost 6 bases and the J gene lost 1 base, with 10 bases spanning the gap.

V is TRBV6-2 or TRBV6-3 and J is TRBJ2-5, with 11 positions matching TRBD1. The CDR3 runs 16 residues. The V gene's germline CDR1 is MNHEY and CDR2 SVGEGT. V lost 0 bases, J lost 5 bases, and 5 bases stayed unmatched. CDR3 region: CASSYSRTGGGETQYF. The CDR3 DNA is TGTGCCAGCAGTTACTCGAGGACAGGGGGCGGCGAGACCCAGTACTTC.

The chain couples TRBV5-1 to TRBJ1-3; D is undetermined. The CDR3 runs to 15 residues. V was pared by 0 bases and J by 4 bases, with 11 bases between. Germline lookup yields CDR1 SGHRS and CDR2 YFSETQ. CDR3 sequence reads: CASSLGTGGGNTIYF. In DNA, the CDR3 is TGCGCCAGCAGCTTGGGGACGGGAGGAGGAAACACCATATATTTT.